This TCR beta chain was captured in a study of blood T cells in healthy people across ages. Study details: About one barcoded beta molecule per two T cells was the capture yield of template switching.

The V end was cut by 3 bases, the J end by 4 bases, with 22 bases between. Germline V CDR1 and CDR2: MNHEY, SVGAGI. This CDR3 is built from 18 residues. Aged about 6 to 95, donors were systemically healthy Caucasians from Russia. There are a few counts of this clonotype. Primed by a sample-barcoded 5' primer and a J-beta primer mix, a second PCR proceeded for 7 to 11 cycles. Every molecule of cDNA carried a tag from a template-switch adaptor with 12 random nucleotides. TCRdb re-called the 5' RACE reads with MiXCR, one entry per CDR3 protein. This table has about 930,000 distinct CDR3 sequences, just under 30% appearing once. This sample was shared with a second study, whose subject was T cells of mothers and their children.

This sequence was found in a woman aged 40 to 50 in good health. This rearrangement joins TRBV6-5 to TRBJ1-3; possible D gene TRBD1, 5 bases. Specimen: blood. The CDR3 DNA follows: TGTGCCAGCAGTTATTCCCGGGACTTAAACTTTGGGGGAAACACCATATATTTT. This sequence encodes CASSYSRDLNFGGNTIYF.